This T cell receptor (beta chain) was observed in a study of CD8 T cells in ankylosing spondylitis. Worth noting for this clonotype: Its cognate antigen is unknown.

V shed 5 bases, J shed 8 bases, and the junction held 6 bases outside the gene matches. CDR3 length: 13 amino acids. Each CDR3 protein gets one entry after TCRdb re-called the 5' RACE reads with MiXCR. The sample contains 210,000 or so distinct CDR3 sequences, about 26% of which appear only once. Points from the study as a whole: Ankylosing spondylitis blood seemed to carry a telltale TCR beta motif made of under ten highly homologous variants. Clones tied to disease were said to be significantly enriched in matched ankylosing spondylitis synovial fluid. Within peripheral blood, clones linked to disease were CD8+ and relatively rare.

This TCR was recovered from a male donor with ankylosing spondylitis or in good health (not recorded which). The V call is TRBV12-3 or TRBV12-4, the J call TRBJ1-2, with 9 bases that match TRBD1. The sample was blood, either unsorted or a sorted T cell fraction (not recorded which). The CDR3 DNA sequence: TGTGCCAGCAGTCGGACAGGGGCTGAAGGCTACACCTTC. It encodes CASSRTGAEGYTF.